These 26 T cell receptor beta chains were sequenced from one sample in a study of blood T cells in healthy people across ages. It was with a sample-barcoded 5' primer and a J-beta primer mix that a second PCR of roughly 7 to 12 cycles was run. TCRdb re-analysed the 5' RACE reads in MiXCR, keeping a single row per CDR3 protein. Of around 700,000 distinct CDR3 sequences in the sample, 20% to 30% were seen once. Separately, the same data were catalogued under a study of T cells of mothers and their children.

Material for sequencing was blood. These receptors were taken from a boy between 10 and 17 years old in good health.

This clonotype was found a few times. This CDR3 reads CASSPIGTDLYNEQFF. The CDR3 nucleotides are TGTGCCAGCAGCCCCATCGGGACCGATCTTTACAATGAGCAGTTCTTC. The chain combines TRBV7-9 with TRBJ2-1; D may correspond to TRBD1 or TRBD2 (5 bases each). CDR1 and CDR2 (germline): SEHNR, FQNEAQ (reference sequence). The CDR3 runs 16 residues. Between the trimmed V and J ends, which lost 5 bases and 4 bases, there was a span of 18 bases.

Concerning this clonotype: The junction departs from germline at one end; a sequencing error may be responsible. This sequence joins TRBV6-4 and TRBJ2-3, with 11 nucleotides matching TRBD1. Germline V gene lookup returns CDR1 MRHNA and CDR2 SNTAGT. The CDR3 has 14 residues. The CDR3 nucleotides read TGTGCCAGCGGTGAGGGACAGGGGGCAGATACGCAGTATTTT. Translating it yields CASGEGQGADTQYF.

This clonotype was counted only a few times. This rearrangement joins TRBV5-1 to TRBJ2-5; 7 bases agree with TRBD1. The last part of the DNA fits TRBJ2-1 better; the J call may be wrong. CDR1 is SGHRS, CDR2 YFSETQ, per germline. The CDR3 has 14 amino acids. The CDR3 nucleotides are TGCGCCAGCAGCTTGGGACAGGGCACGGGTGAGCAGTTCTTC. Translating it yields CASSLGQGTGEQFF.

The chain recombines TRBV3-1 with TRBJ2-3, with 7 bases matching TRBD1. Losses at the gene ends were 4 bases for V and 1 base for J; bases not matched to a gene: 8. Per germline, CDR1 LGHDT and CDR2 YNNKEL (reference sequence). The CDR3 runs to 16 residues. The CDR3 nucleotides are TGTGCCAGCAGCCCGACAGGGCCCCTCGGCACAGATACGCAGTATTTT. It specifies CASSPTGPLGTDTQYF.

The J gene is TRBJ1-2, the V gene TRBV9, with a possible D match to TRBD1 (5 bases). The germline gives CDR1 SGDLS, CDR2 YYNGEE. Deletions cut 3 bases from V and 8 bases from J, with 20 bases between. The CDR3 extends over 15 amino acids. The CDR3 loop is CASSGDRDGDRGYTF. For the CDR3, the DNA is TGTGCCAGCAGCGGGGACCGGGACGGGGATCGGGGCTACACCTTC.

This clonotype appeared a few times. This chain joins TRBV28 and TRBJ2-3, with 8 positions matching TRBD2. The CDR3 totals 16 residues. Germline V gene data show CDR1 as MDHEN and CDR2 as SYDVKM. Trimming removed 4 bases from V and 0 bases from J; junction bases left unmatched: 6. CDR3 sequence reads: CASSSPSSGSTDTQYF. In nucleotides, the CDR3 is TGTGCCAGCAGTTCCCCTTCTAGCGGGAGCACAGATACGCAGTATTTT. The full variable domain, rest sourced from reference TRBV28 and TRBJ2-3, is DVKVTQSSRYLVKRTGEKVFLECVQDMDHENMFWYRQDPGLGLRLIYFSYDVKMKEKGDIPEGYSVSREKKERFSLILESASTNQTSMYLCASSSPSSGSTDTQYFGPGTRLTVL.

This clonotype showed up just a few times. The rearrangement links TRBV24-1 to TRBJ2-3, with D perhaps assigned TRBD1 or TRBD2 (6 bases each). The CDR3 length is 13 residues. Looked up from germline, CDR1 is KGHDR and CDR2 is SFDVKD. The V and J ends lost 7 bases and 6 bases respectively, with 13 bases between them. In DNA form, the CDR3 reads TGTGCCACCAGCGGGGGCTCGTGGGATACGCAGTATTTT. As protein: CATSGGSWDTQYF.

There are a few counts of this clonotype. The chain joins TRBV12-3 or TRBV12-4 to TRBJ2-4; TRBD2 might be the D (7 bases). The CDR3 runs to 15 residues. V lost 5 bases and J 6 bases, leaving 17 bases between the germline ends. CDR3 coding DNA: TGTGCCAGCAGTCCCGCCTTAGGGGGGGGAAACATTCAGTACTTC. Its protein is CASSPALGGGNIQYF.

V is TRBV11-2 and J is TRBJ2-3, with D perhaps matching TRBD2 (5 bases). The CDR3 is 17 amino acids. Germline V gene data show CDR1 as SGHAT and CDR2 as FQNNGV. The germline V and J ends were trimmed by 1 base and 2 bases, with 16 bases remaining between them. CDR3 in amino acids: CASSLGDFSGITDTQYF. The CDR3 region has the DNA TGTGCCAGCAGCTTAGGCGACTTCTCCGGGATCACAGATACGCAGTATTTT. Drawing the rest from reference TRBV11-2 and TRBJ2-3, the complete variable domain is EAGVAQSPRYKIIEKRQSVAFWCNPISGHATLYWYQQILGQGPKLLIQFQNNGVVDDSQLPKDRFSAERLKGVDSTLKIQPAKLEDSAVYLCASSLGDFSGITDTQYFGPGTRLTVL.

This chain connects TRBV2 to TRBJ1-2, with D possibly TRBD1 on 5 matching bases. This CDR3 is built from 12 residues. The V and J ends lost 10 bases and 8 bases respectively, with 17 bases between them. CDR1 and CDR2 (germline): SNHLY, FYNNEI. This CDR3 is CATSFGGDGYTF. CDR3 coding DNA: TGTGCCACTTCCTTTGGTGGGGACGGCTACACCTTC. Supplemented by reference TRBV2 and TRBJ1-2, the full variable domain reads EPEVTQTPSHQVTQMGQEVILRCVPISNHLYFYWYRQILGQKVEFLVSFYNNEISEKSEIFDDQFSVERPDGSNFTLKIRSTKLEDSAMYFCATSFGGDGYTFGSGTRLTVV.

This clonotype appeared a single time. The gene calls are TRBV7-9 and TRBJ2-1; D unclear. Germline V gives CDR1 SEHNR, CDR2 FQNEAQ (reference sequence). CDR3 size: 14 residues. V shed 5 bases and J shed 7 bases, with 15 bases lying between them. CDR3 in DNA: TGTGCCAGCAGCCCTACTTGGCAGGTGAATGAGCAGTTCTTC. It codes for CASSPTWQVNEQFF.

The V gene is TRBV7-6, the J gene TRBJ2-3; D is ambiguous. This CDR3 contains 16 residues. In germline, CDR1 is SGHVS, CDR2 FNYEAQ. V was clipped by 4 bases and J by 2 bases, with 16 bases between them. CDR3 sequence reads: CASSSRTSEVTDTQYF. The CDR3, as DNA: TGTGCCAGCAGCTCAAGGACCTCTGAGGTCACAGATACGCAGTATTTT.

V is TRBV5-1 and J is TRBJ2-1, with 9 bases aligning to TRBD2. V lost 1 base and J lost 6; bases outside the gene matches: 11. Germline values: CDR1 SGHRS, CDR2 YFSETQ. CDR3 length: 17 amino acids. CDR3 loop: CASSLTTSGTSVNEQFF. CDR3 in DNA: TGCGCCAGCAGCTTGACGACTAGCGGAACCAGCGTCAATGAGCAGTTCTTC.

This clonotype was recorded only once. The chain carries TRBV9 and TRBJ2-1; 8 positions match TRBD2. The CDR3 covers 14 residues. Germline CDR1 reads SGDLS; CDR2 reads YYNGEE. Losses at the gene ends were 5 bases for V and 8 bases for J; bases not matched to a gene: 9. The CDR3 protein is CASSSGTRAHEQFF. CDR3 sequence (DNA): TGTGCCAGCAGTTCCGGGACTAGGGCTCATGAGCAGTTCTTC.

V gene TRBV28 combines with J gene TRBJ1-2; D gene ambiguous. Germline V lookup: CDR1 MDHEN, CDR2 SYDVKM. The CDR3 totals 12 residues. Trimming shortened V by 3 bases and J by 8 bases, and 10 bases separated the two germline ends. The CDR3 region has the DNA TGTGCCAGCAGTTTTTCGGTGCGAGGCTACACCTTC. Amino acids: CASSFSVRGYTF.

This chain links TRBV23-1 with TRBJ2-2; 8 bases are shared with TRBD1. TRBV23-1 counts as an open reading frame of uncertain function. This CDR3 has 15 residues. V lost 7 bases to trimming and J lost 2 bases; unmatched junction nucleotides: 6. The DNA for the CDR3 is TGCGCCAGCATTGGACAGGGATCCAACACCGGGGAGCTGTTTTTT. Protein product: CASIGQGSNTGELFF.

Only a few counts were recorded for this clonotype. The chain recombines TRBV7-9 with TRBJ1-2; tentative D call: TRBD1 (6 bases). The germline gives CDR1 SEHNR, CDR2 FQNEAQ (reference sequence). The CDR3 is 17 amino acids. V was shortened by 5 bases and J by 5 bases, with 24 bases between the two germline ends. DNA of the CDR3: TGTGCCAGCAGCCCTTATGGGGGACACAGCAGCGGGTATGGCTACACCTTC. It translates to CASSPYGGHSSGYGYTF.

This clonotype came up a few times. The junction departs from the called germline gene at one end, perhaps through a read error. The V call is TRBV7-9, the J call TRBJ2-2; D not certain. Germline CDR1 reads SEHNR; CDR2 reads FQNEAQ (reference sequence). The CDR3 length is 16 residues. CDR3 amino acids: CASAPAHDPNTGELFF. The CDR3 nucleotides are TGCGCCAGCGCGCCTGCACATGACCCGAACACCGGGGAGCTGTTTTTT.

This clonotype has more than one count but fewer than ten. This chain links TRBV28 with TRBJ2-4; 9 nucleotides agree with TRBD2. V shed 3 bases and J 7 bases; nucleotides not matched to a gene: 19. The CDR3 covers 19 residues. Germline CDR1 reads MDHEN; CDR2 reads SYDVKM. CDR3 sequence reads: CASSLEYSLVASGTNIQYF. The CDR3 nucleotides read TGTGCCAGCAGTTTGGAATACAGTTTAGTCGCTAGCGGGACCAACATTCAGTACTTC. The variable domain in full, completed from reference TRBV28 and TRBJ2-4, reads DVKVTQSSRYLVKRTGEKVFLECVQDMDHENMFWYRQDPGLGLRLIYFSYDVKMKEKGDIPEGYSVSREKKERFSLILESASTNQTSMYLCASSLEYSLVASGTNIQYFGAGTRLSVL.

The V gene is TRBV29-1, the J gene TRBJ1-4; D not resolved. V lost 5 bases to trimming and J lost 8 bases, with 9 bases between them. The CDR3 extends over 11 amino acids. Germline CDR1 is SQVTM and CDR2 is ANQGSEA. The CDR3 DNA is TGCAGCGTTCGGGTCTCGGAAAAACTGTTTTTT. Translation gives CSVRVSEKLFF.

This chain uses TRBV5-5 with TRBJ2-1, with 10 bases that match TRBD1. Trimming at V came to 2 bases and at J to 3 bases, leaving 5 bases not matched to a gene. The CDR3 extends over 16 amino acids. Per the germline V gene, CDR1 is SGHKS and CDR2 is YYEKEE (reference sequence). The chain's CDR3 is CASSFGTGVIYNEQFF. The CDR3 nucleotides are TGTGCCAGCAGCTTCGGGACAGGGGTAATCTACAATGAGCAGTTCTTC.

Only a few counts were recorded for this clonotype. The rearrangement uses TRBV14 and TRBJ2-5, with D possibly TRBD2 on 7 matching bases. The assigned J gene may be wrong: the sequence end matches TRBJ2-1 better. The length of the CDR3 is 18 residues. Germline V lookup: CDR1 SGHDN, CDR2 FVKESK. CDR3 sequence reads: CASSPPGGRLETYNEQFF. CDR3 DNA sequence: TGTGCCAGCAGCCCCCCCGGGGGGCGCCTCGAAACCTACAATGAGCAGTTCTTC.

At least ten counts were recorded for this clonotype. The chain joins TRBV7-6 to TRBJ1-6; unclear D gene. The length of the CDR3 is 13 residues. Germline CDR1 SGHVS, CDR2 FNYEAQ. V was clipped by 1 base and J by 10 bases, with 8 bases between them. The CDR3 sequence is CASSLEGGSPLHF. As DNA, the CDR3 is TGTGCCAGCAGCTTAGAGGGAGGATCACCCCTCCACTTT.

The chain has TRBV20-1 and TRBJ1-1; the match to TRBD1 covers 9 bases. The CDR3 runs to 16 residues. Germline V gene lookup returns CDR1 DFQATT and CDR2 SNEGSKA (reference sequence). Trimming removed 0 bases from V and 5 bases from J; junction bases left unmatched: 10. The CDR3 coding sequence is TGCAGTGCTAGAGATGTTGGGAACAGGGGGCTTACTGAAGCTTTCTTT. It specifies CSARDVGNRGLTEAFF.

The CDR3 DNA reads TGTGCCACCAGTCAGAGCGAAACAGGGCTAGCGGAGACCCAGTACTTC. Translating it yields CATSQSETGLAETQYF. V gene TRBV24-1 combines with J gene TRBJ2-1, with D perhaps being TRBD1 or TRBD2 (6 bases each). The DNA end lines up better with TRBJ2-5; the J call may be wrong. The CDR3 runs to 16 residues. Per the germline V gene, CDR1 is KGHDR and CDR2 is SFDVKD.

The chain uses TRBV7-2 and TRBJ1-5; D remains ambiguous. Per the germline V gene, CDR1 is SGHTA and CDR2 is FQGNSA. This CDR3 has 13 amino acids. Trimming removed 5 bases from V and 6 bases from J, with 11 bases in between. CDR3 nucleotides: TGTGCCAGCAGCCCCACTGAATTTCAGCCCCAGCATTTT. This translates into CASSPTEFQPQHF.